These 5 T cell receptor beta chains share one sample of origin, sequenced in a study of regulatory T cells in long-lasting Graves disease. Construction of the TCR beta libraries employed iRepertoire HTBI primers in conjunction with Arm-PCR of CDR3 regions. TCRdb fed the multiplex PCR reads into MiXCR, producing one record per CDR3 protein. Among about 470,000 distinct CDR3 sequences listed, 15% to 20% were seen once. Time point denoted: newly diagnosed GD, antithyroid drugs for less than 3 months. Construction of the TCR library relied on RNA isolated from PBMCs. These data also formed part of another study, on T cells in Graves' hyperthyroidism and ophthalmopathy.

The sample here was peripheral blood mononuclear cells (PBMCs), taken at new diagnosis, from a patient treated with antithyroid drugs. Receptors were obtained from a man in his forties or fifties with Graves disease.

This clonotype was seen at least ten times. The DNA of the CDR3 is TGTGCCAGCAGCCAAGATCTGGGACTAGCGGCCACCGGGGAGCTGTTTTTT. Translation: CASSQDLGLAATGELFF. The chain has TRBV3-1 and TRBJ2-2, with 11 positions matching TRBD2. Germline V gives CDR1 LGHDT, CDR2 YNNKEL (reference sequence). Trimming at V came to 0 bases and at J to 4 bases, leaving 4 bases not matched to a gene. This CDR3 comprises 17 residues.

This clonotype was observed at least ten times. The chain couples TRBV7-9 to TRBJ2-7, with 8 nucleotides matching TRBD2. This CDR3 spans 14 amino acids. The V and J ends lost 2 bases and 2 bases, in that order; junction bases with no gene match: 2. Germline-derived CDR1 and CDR2 are SEHNR and FQNEAQ (reference sequence). CDR3 sequence: CASSLLAGPYEQYF. The CDR3 nucleotides read TGTGCCAGCAGCTTATTAGCGGGACCCTACGAGCAGTACTTC.

Many counts were recorded for this clonotype. The V gene is TRBV3-1, the J gene TRBJ1-2; D remains ambiguous. CDR1 LGHDT and CDR2 YNNKEL come from the germline V gene (reference sequence). Trimming took off 1 base at V and 7 bases at J, with 13 bases between the two ends. The CDR3 sequence is 14 residues long. CDR3 in DNA: TGTGCCAGCAGCCAAGGTCAGGCTTTTGGTGGCTACACCTTC. Protein: CASSQGQAFGGYTF.

The sample holds many counts of this clonotype. The gene calls are TRBV28 and TRBJ1-4; D perhaps matches TRBD1 (6 bases). The CDR3 covers 14 residues. The V end was cut by 3 bases, the J end by 4 bases, with 9 bases between. The germline CDR1 and CDR2 sequences are MDHEN and SYDVKM. Here the CDR3 reads CASSFNRVNEKLFF. CDR3 sequence (DNA): TGTGCCAGCAGTTTCAACAGGGTTAATGAAAAACTGTTTTTT.

This clonotype has ten or more counts. This sequence joins TRBV3-1 and TRBJ2-2; D may be TRBD2 (6 bases). Germline assignment: CDR1 LGHDT and CDR2 YNNKEL (reference sequence). CDR3 length: 15 amino acids. V lost 2 bases, J lost 0 bases, and 7 bases lay in between. The CDR3 loop reads CASSQSGPNTGELFF. As DNA, the CDR3 is TGTGCCAGCAGCCAAAGCGGGCCGAACACCGGGGAGCTGTTTTTT.